The TCR beta chain under discussion was sequenced for a study of T cell repertoires in cytomegalovirus infection. Study overall: A matching HLA type, together with CMV infection, was signaled by public TCR beta signatures. Whole-study findings and limits: Dominant in the ex vivo response were TCR beta clonotypes restricted by HLA-C and specific for CMV. CMV carriers having the relevant HLA were flagged by cumulative public TCR beta family frequency.

TCRdb independently ran MiXCR on the reads; one entry per CDR3 protein. The repertoire consists of tens of thousands of distinct CDR3 sequences, with roughly 22% occurring once and the leading ten covering roughly 20%. This clonotype was detected only a few times. Antigen unknown. CDR1 and CDR2 from the germline V gene are LGHNA and YNFKEQ. V was cut by 2 bases and J by 5 bases, with 12 bases left in between. The CDR3 is made up of 14 amino acids. The receptor was derived from a human donor in good health (CMV status not recorded). Some clones in this sample may be carry-over from other donors' samples. The sample comprised PBMCs, sequenced either directly or after in vitro stimulation (not recorded which). The chain has TRBV4-2 and TRBJ2-5; tentative D call: TRBD1 (6 bases). In DNA form, the CDR3 reads TGTGCCAGCAGCCAACCTTACAGGGTGGAGACCCAGTACTTC. This encodes CASSQPYRVETQYF.